Each of the 14 T cell receptor beta chains below was sequenced from the same sample in a study of T cells in Graves' hyperthyroidism and ophthalmopathy. TCR beta CDR3 regions were amplified from RNA. HTBI primers were the set used in a first-round RT-PCR of the TCR CDR3. MiXCR, run by TCRdb on the multiplex PCR reads, gives a single entry per CDR3 protein. The repertoire consists of approximately 420,000 distinct CDR3 sequences, with around 13% occurring once and the leading ten covering 5% to 6%. Sample: blood. The origin of the receptors is a woman aged 18-29 years with Graves' hyperthyroidism.

This clonotype was counted many times. V gene TRBV5-1 combines with J gene TRBJ2-1, with D tentatively TRBD1 or TRBD2 (5 bases each). V was pared by 0 bases and J by 8 bases, with 9 bases between. CDR3 size: 13 residues. The V gene's germline CDR1 is SGHRS and CDR2 YFSETQ. CDR3 residues: CASSLEPGHEQFF. The CDR3 nucleotides read TGCGCCAGCAGCTTGGAACCGGGACATGAGCAGTTCTTC. Full variable domain (missing parts from reference TRBV5-1 and TRBJ2-1): KAGVTQTPRYLIKTRGQQVTLSCSPISGHRSVSWYQQTPGQGLQFLFEYFSETQRNKGNFPGRFSGRQFSNSRSEMNVSTLELGDSALYLCASSLEPGHEQFFGPGTRLTVL.

This clonotype was recorded many times. The V call is TRBV19, the J call TRBJ2-7, with 8 bases that match TRBD1. The CDR3 has 14 amino acids. With V trimmed by 2 bases and J by 6 bases, 6 bases remained unmatched. The germline V gene has CDR1 LNHDA and CDR2 SQIVND (reference sequence). The CDR3 protein is CASSIIGTGGEQYF. CDR3 DNA sequence: TGTGCCAGTAGTATAATAGGGACAGGAGGCGAGCAGTACTTC.

CDR3 protein: CASSLVPRVNTEAFF. The CDR3 nucleotides read TGTGCCAGCAGCTTGGTTCCCCGGGTGAACACTGAAGCTTTCTTT. The rearrangement joins TRBV5-4 to TRBJ1-1, with unresolved D. This CDR3 is 15 amino acids long. V was pared by 0 bases and J by 0 bases, with 9 bases between. In germline, CDR1 is SGHNT, CDR2 YYREEE (reference sequence).

This clonotype showed up many times. V is TRBV28 and J is TRBJ2-2; 7 bases are a match to TRBD1. The CDR3 covers 20 residues. The germline V gene encodes CDR1 MDHEN and CDR2 SYDVKM. Trimming took 1 base from V and 0 from J; bases not matched to a gene: 14. The CDR3 reads CASSLYSHGRGNANTGELFF. Written as DNA, the CDR3 is TGTGCCAGCAGTTTATATTCCCATGGCAGGGGGAACGCGAACACCGGGGAGCTGTTTTTT.

The chain links TRBV19 to TRBJ2-5; a weak D match, TRBD1 (6 bases). CDR3 length: 14 amino acids. Trimming left V 4 bases short and J 5 bases short, with 14 bases between. CDR1 LNHDA and CDR2 SQIVND come from the germline V gene (reference sequence). The CDR3 nucleotides read TGTGCCAGTAGTAGGACAGCCCGGGTGGAGACCCAGTACTTC. It is translated as CASSRTARVETQYF.

In its sample, this clonotype was seen many times. The chain uses TRBV12-3 or TRBV12-4 and TRBJ1-1; D might be TRBD1 (6 bases). The CDR3 is made up of 13 amino acids. V dropped 8 bases and J dropped 4 bases, with 14 bases sitting between them. Here the CDR3 DNA reads TGTGCCAGCCTACAGGGCTTGGGCACTGAAGCTTTCTTT. Its translation is CASLQGLGTEAFF.

This clonotype has ten or more counts. The chain uses TRBV10-3 and TRBJ2-3, with D possibly matching TRBD2 (5 bases). The CDR3 is made up of 16 amino acids. Germline CDR1 and CDR2: ENHRY and SYGVKD. V gave up 7 bases and J gave up 5 bases, with 22 bases separating them. CDR3: CAIKNGVRESRDTQYF. The CDR3, as DNA: TGTGCCATCAAGAACGGGGTCCGAGAGTCACGAGATACGCAGTATTTT.

This clonotype was found a few times. J is TRBJ2-3 and V is TRBV6-1; no reliable D call. The V gene lost 6 bases and the J gene lost 1 base, with 14 bases spanning the gap. CDR3 size: 15 residues. The germline V gene encodes CDR1 MNHNS and CDR2 SASEGT. CDR3 coding DNA: TGTGCCAGCAGAGATAAGGCCCACCGCACAGATACGCAGTATTTT. Protein: CASRDKAHRTDTQYF.

This clonotype was seen more than once but under ten times. The chain uses TRBV30 and TRBJ2-5, with D tentatively TRBD2 (7 bases). The CDR3 has 14 amino acids. Per germline, CDR1 GTSNPN and CDR2 SVGIG (reference sequence). Trimming pared 8 bases from V and 1 base from J, leaving 17 bases between. The CDR3 protein is CAGYGGGGQETQYF. CDR3 nucleotide sequence: TGTGCCGGTTACGGAGGGGGGGGCCAAGAGACCCAGTACTTC.

Details on this clonotype: A much larger clone is a single base away; this may be a read error. V gene TRBV6-5 combines with J gene TRBJ2-5, with no clear D. V lost 2 bases to trimming and J lost 3 bases, with 10 bases between them. Germline lookup yields CDR1 MNHEY and CDR2 SVGAGI. This CDR3 is built from 14 residues. The CDR3 loop is CASSYPATEETQYF. In DNA form, the CDR3 reads TGTGCCAGCAGTTACCCAGCTACCGAAGAGACCCAGTACTTC.

This clonotype was recorded a few times. The chain carries TRBV30 and TRBJ1-2; D unresolved. This CDR3 is 11 amino acids long. Germline V lookup: CDR1 GTSNPN, CDR2 SVGIG (reference sequence). The V and J ends lost 2 bases and 8 bases respectively, with 9 bases between them. The CDR3 spells CAWSPGEGYTF. In DNA form, the CDR3 reads TGTGCCTGGAGTCCAGGCGAAGGCTACACCTTC.

As to this clonotype: The conserved closing phenylalanine or tryptophan is absent in this CDR3, likely reflecting a read error. The gene calls are TRBV18 and TRBJ2-3; the D is unclear. Germline V CDR1 and CDR2: KGHSH, LQKENI. The CDR3 extends over 14 amino acids. Trimming removed 1 base from V and 0 bases from J, with 5 bases in between. DNA of the CDR3: TGTGCCAGCTCACCACAGGGTAGCACAGATACGCAGTATTCT. Translating gives CASSPQGSTDTQYS.

This clonotype has ten or more counts. The rearrangement uses TRBV29-1 and TRBJ2-7, with D uncertain. There are 12 residues in the CDR3. The germline CDR1 and CDR2 sequences are SQVTM and ANQGSEA. Trimming left V 4 bases short and J 7 bases short, with 14 bases between. CDR3 region: CSVVPGLGEQYF. The CDR3 DNA is TGCAGCGTTGTACCCGGGCTAGGGGAGCAGTACTTC.

This clonotype came up many times. The chain has TRBV24-1 and TRBJ2-3; 14 bases line up with TRBD2. CDR3 size: 18 residues. Germline V lookup: CDR1 KGHDR, CDR2 SFDVKD. The trim removed 10 bases at V and 1 base at J, leaving 12 bases unmatched. The DNA for the CDR3 is TGTGCCACTCCAGGGACTAGCGGGAGACCGTGTGGCACAGATACGCAGTATTTT. It codes for CATPGTSGRPCGTDTQYF.